A selection of T cell receptor beta chains follows, all from one sample in a study of CD8 T cells in ankylosing spondylitis. TCRdb independently ran MiXCR on the 5' RACE reads; one entry per CDR3 protein. The data hold around 490,000 distinct CDR3 sequences, with about 5.4% observed a single time. Sequencing was performed on blood, either unsorted or a sorted T cell fraction (not recorded which). These receptors came from a male donor with ankylosing spondylitis. The conserved cysteine and the conserved F or W are not part of the CDR3 here. Each record gives: J gene, V gene, CDR3 protein.

>TRBJ2-5|TRBV29-1
SVVGLYQETQY
>TRBJ1-2|TRBV6-2/TRBV6-3
ASSWALRNGYT
>TRBJ1-1|TRBV20-1
SARPPGSTEEAF
>TRBJ2-1|TRBV7-2
ASSLEELYNEQF
>TRBJ2-5|TRBV15
ATSVQGQETQY
>TRBJ2-7|TRBV10-3
AIRGTSAYEQY
>TRBJ2-1|TRBV7-3
ASSRTSGGSSYNEQF
>TRBJ2-1|TRBV24-1
ATSDFRLAGSDEQF
>TRBJ1-2|TRBV29-1
SGYPLGEILGYT
>TRBJ2-5|TRBV11-2
ASSSSGTGVQTQY
>TRBJ1-4|TRBV7-2
ASSLQVSQNEKLF
>TRBJ2-3|TRBV6-1
ASSRTSGGAPYTQY
>TRBJ1-1|TRBV29-1
SVAAGRAF
>TRBJ1-2|TRBV4-2
ASSQVTGGDYGYT
>TRBJ2-1|TRBV21-1
ANTNCTPGGYNEQF
>TRBJ2-5|TRBV29-1
SVGTSGGAEETQY
>TRBJ2-1|TRBV7-9
ASSLWGSRNEQF
>TRBJ1-2|TRBV27
ASSGTVMSRGYT
>TRBJ2-5|TRBV20-1
SASSGPEETQY
>TRBJ1-2|TRBV7-2
ASSLANKYGYT
>TRBJ2-7|TRBV25-1
ASSEGPSPYEQY
>TRBJ2-5|TRBV6-5
ASSYRQGETQY
>TRBJ2-7|TRBV4-2
ASSQGRTSHEQY
>TRBJ2-2|TRBV7-2
ASSLGVGSGELF
>TRBJ2-1|TRBV9
ASSPRQYSYNEQF
>TRBJ1-2|TRBV27
ASGREGAGYGYT
>TRBJ1-1|TRBV18
ASSRSQQGWNTEAF
>TRBJ2-1|TRBV5-1
ASSLSGLIYNEQF
>TRBJ1-2|TRBV20-1
SARGFTEDYGYT
>TRBJ1-2|TRBV29-1
SVDPYLGGGYT
>TRBJ2-3|TRBV7-3
ASSRSGVGADTQY
>TRBJ1-4|TRBV27
ATGRPVGGLF
>TRBJ1-4|TRBV7-9
ASSLAPRYNEKLF
>TRBJ2-2|TRBV2
ASSWDRIGGELF
>TRBJ2-7|TRBV5-1
ASSLWDRGSYEQY
>TRBJ1-4|TRBV5-1
ASSLGVKNEKLF
>TRBJ2-7|TRBV27
ASRKRTSPGFSYEQY
>TRBJ1-2|TRBV15
ATSRVRANYGYT
>TRBJ1-5|TRBV12-3/TRBV12-4
ASSWVQGPQH
>TRBJ2-1|TRBV5-1
ASSLSGPIYNEQF
>TRBJ2-5|TRBV18
ASSPRALETQY
>TRBJ1-1|TRBV12-3/TRBV12-4
ASSSPPTEAF
>TRBJ1-1|TRBV5-1
ASSSYGGPTEAF
>TRBJ2-1|TRBV4-2
ASSHEGEGTYEQF
>TRBJ2-3|TRBV2
ASHSTDTQY
>TRBJ1-2|TRBV4-1
ASSHLTGPNYGYT
>TRBJ2-5|TRBV28
ASSWASLQETQY
>TRBJ1-2|TRBV5-1
AIHPGHHYGYT
>TRBJ2-3|TRBV5-1
ASSSYLTDTQY
>TRBJ1-3|TRBV4-1
ASSQDSGRSSGNTIY